One and the same sample provided the 16 T cell receptor beta chains below, sequenced in a study of Graves' ophthalmopathy and Graves' hyperthyroidism. Amplifying from RNA transcripts, the study obtained TCR beta CDR3 regions. A first-round RT-PCR used HTBI primers, followed by a second-round multiplex PCR. TCRdb recomputed calls from the multiplex PCR reads with MiXCR, one row per CDR3 protein. The sample has 350,000 to 400,000 distinct CDR3 sequences; around 18% are singletons. Sample: peripheral blood. The receptors were sampled from a woman aged 18-29 years with Graves' ophthalmopathy.

This clonotype was seen ten or more times. The J gene is TRBJ1-1, the V gene TRBV19, with D perhaps TRBD1 (6 bases). Germline loops: CDR1 LNHDA, CDR2 SQIVND (reference sequence). The CDR3 is 17 residues long. V was clipped by 6 bases and J by 5 bases, with 25 bases between them. CDR3: CASSLGRGGALRTEAFF. CDR3 bases: TGTGCCAGTAGCCTCGGTCGGGGGGGCGCGTTAAGGACTGAAGCTTTCTTT.

In its sample, this clonotype was seen many times. The CDR3 nucleotides read TGTGCCAGCAGCCAAGATTGGGGTAGCGGATATCAAGAGACCCAGTACTTC. Protein: CASSQDWGSGYQETQYF. The rearrangement uses TRBV14 and TRBJ2-5, with D perhaps TRBD2 (6 bases). V lost 0 bases to trimming and J lost 2 bases, with 16 bases between them. This CDR3 comprises 17 residues. The germline gives CDR1 SGHDN, CDR2 FVKESK.

Many counts were recorded for this clonotype. The chain couples TRBV15 to TRBJ2-2, with 10 bases identical to TRBD2. The length of the CDR3 is 19 residues. Germline CDR1 reads LNHNV; CDR2 reads YYDKDF (reference sequence). The V segment lost 1 base and the J segment 4 bases; nucleotides outside the gene matches: 12. CDR3 region: CATSRGTSGTNGLTGELFF. DNA for the CDR3: TGTGCCACCAGCAGAGGGACTAGCGGCACCAACGGCCTCACCGGGGAGCTGTTTTTT. Full variable domain (missing parts from reference TRBV15 and TRBJ2-2): DAMVIQNPRYQVTQFGKPVTLSCSQTLNHNVMYWYQQKSSQAPKLLFHYYDKDFNNEADTPDNFQSRRPNTSFCFLDIRSPGLGDTAMYLCATSRGTSGTNGLTGELFFGEGSRLTVL.

A few counts support this clonotype. The rearrangement uses TRBV20-1 and TRBJ2-5; 12 bases align to TRBD1. The CDR3 runs to 16 residues. The germline CDR1 and CDR2 sequences are DFQATT and SNEGSKA (reference sequence). V lost 1 base to trimming and J lost 5 bases; unmatched junction nucleotides: 8. CDR3 amino acids: CSARVGTGGFRETQYF. CDR3 nucleotides: TGCAGTGCTAGAGTGGGGACAGGGGGCTTCAGGGAGACCCAGTACTTC.

This clonotype has a count of ten or more. For the CDR3, the DNA is TGTGCCAGCTGGTCCAGGGGGGGCTACACCTTC. This translates into CASWSRGGYTF. This sequence joins TRBV28 and TRBJ1-2; 7 nucleotides line up with TRBD1. The V segment lost 8 bases and the J segment 8 bases; nucleotides outside the gene matches: 5. CDR1 and CDR2 (germline): MDHEN, SYDVKM. The CDR3 has 11 amino acids.

This clonotype showed up many times. V is TRBV7-9 and J is TRBJ2-7; D is uncertain. This CDR3 spans 12 amino acids. V was cut by 4 bases and J by 5 bases, with 9 bases left in between. Per the germline V gene, CDR1 is SEHNR and CDR2 is FQNEAQ (reference sequence). CDR3 coding DNA: TGTGCCAGCAGCTCTGGCTTGAACGAGCAGTACTTC. Encoded protein: CASSSGLNEQYF. Together with reference TRBV7-9 and TRBJ2-7, the CDR3 gives the full variable domain: DTGVSQNPRHKITKRGQNVTFRCDPISEHNRLYWYRQTLGQGPEFLTYFQNEAQLEKSRLLSDRFSAERPKGSFSTLEIQRTEQGDSAMYLCASSSGLNEQYFGPGTRLTVT.

This clonotype turned up a few times. Since a much larger clone is just one base distant, this may be a read error. The J gene is TRBJ1-3, the V gene TRBV11-2; D gene ambiguous. Germline V lookup: CDR1 SGHAT, CDR2 FQNNGV. This CDR3 contains 15 residues. The DNA of the CDR3 is TGTGCCAGCGGCTTAGATAGGCTCGCTGGAAACACCATATATTTT. Translation: CASGLDRLAGNTIYF.

This clonotype was counted a few times. The rearrangement joins TRBV7-2 to TRBJ2-7; no clear D. CDR1 is SGHTA, CDR2 FQGNSA, per germline. This CDR3 is 15 amino acids long. The V gene lost 5 bases and the J gene lost 0 bases, with 14 bases spanning the gap. DNA for the CDR3: TGTGCCAGCAGCCCAACATCGCTAAGCTCCTACGAGCAGTACTTC. It specifies CASSPTSLSSYEQYF.

This chain joins TRBV6-1 and TRBJ1-2; D unresolved. Germline V gene lookup returns CDR1 MNHNS and CDR2 SASEGT. The CDR3 is 15 residues long. Trimming removed 6 bases from V and 2 bases from J, with 16 bases in between. CDR3: CASSRKRESNYGYTF. CDR3 sequence (DNA): TGTGCCAGCAGCAGAAAACGCGAGTCGAACTATGGCTACACCTTC.

This clonotype was seen ten or more times. The chain links TRBV7-3 to TRBJ1-2; 9 nucleotides line up with TRBD1. This CDR3 has 14 amino acids. CDR1 and CDR2 (germline): SGHTA, FQGTGA. The V gene end was trimmed by 5 bases and the J gene end by 8 bases; junction bases not matched to a gene: 9. CDR3 loop: CASSNTGGAGGYTF. The DNA of the CDR3 is TGTGCCAGCAGCAATACAGGGGGCGCGGGCGGCTACACCTTC.

This clonotype came up many times. This rearrangement joins TRBV12-3 or TRBV12-4 to TRBJ2-7, with TRBD2 matching 7 bases. CDR3 length: 18 amino acids. V lost 7 bases, J lost 3 bases, and 21 bases stayed unmatched. The CDR3 here is CASTLSPRGSLGVYEQYF. CDR3 bases: TGTGCCAGCACCCTATCCCCGCGGGGGAGCTTAGGGGTCTACGAGCAGTACTTC.

At least ten counts were recorded for this clonotype. V and J are TRBV4-3 and TRBJ2-5; 7 bases match TRBD1. From germline, CDR1 is LGHNA and CDR2 YSLEER. V was clipped by 1 base and J by 1 base; unmatched bases: 0. This CDR3 comprises 14 residues. CDR3 bases: TGCGCCAGCAGCCAAGGGGACAGCCAAGAGACCCAGTACTTC. This codes for CASSQGDSQETQYF.

This clonotype has at least ten counts. The chain recombines TRBV28 with TRBJ1-5; D possibly corresponds to TRBD1 (5 bases). With 6 bases removed from V and 1 base from J, the gap between germline ends came to 13 bases. CDR1 and CDR2 (germline): MDHEN, SYDVKM. CDR3 length: 15 amino acids. CDR3 protein: CASSGGGLSNQPQHF. CDR3 DNA: TGTGCCAGCAGCGGGGGTGGACTGAGCAATCAGCCCCAGCATTTT.

This clonotype was seen ten or more times. The chain recombines TRBV28 with TRBJ2-7; D call uncertain. Germline V gene sequence: CDR1 MDHEN, CDR2 SYDVKM. The CDR3 is 13 residues long. V lost 2 bases and J 3 bases, leaving 8 bases between the germline ends. CDR3 sequence (DNA): TGTGCCAGCAGTTTAGGATGGGGCTACGAGCAGTACTTC. As protein: CASSLGWGYEQYF.

This clonotype was recorded many times. The rearrangement links TRBV28 to TRBJ2-4; D is possibly TRBD1 (8 bases). Germline CDR1 is MDHEN and CDR2 is SYDVKM. The length of the CDR3 is 18 residues. V gave up 6 bases and J gave up 0 bases, with 21 bases separating them. The CDR3 is CASSFKTGEGLAKNIQYF. Here the CDR3 DNA reads TGTGCCAGCAGCTTTAAGACAGGGGAGGGATTAGCCAAAAACATTCAGTACTTC.

This clonotype showed up many times. In DNA form, the CDR3 reads TGTGCCAGCAGTTTTGTGCTAAGGAGGGCCGGGGAGCTGTTTTTT. It encodes CASSFVLRRAGELFF. V usage is TRBV27 and J usage is TRBJ2-2, with TRBD2 as a possible D gene (6 bases). CDR1 MNHEY and CDR2 SMNVEV come from the germline V gene (reference sequence). Trimming removed 3 bases from V and 6 bases from J, with 14 bases in between. The CDR3 has 15 amino acids.